This T cell receptor (beta chain) was sequenced for a study of blood T cells in healthy people across ages. The germline gives CDR1 SQVTM, CDR2 ANQGSEA. CDR3 length equals 13 residues. V shed 0 bases and J shed 1 base, with 3 bases lying between them. This clonotype appeared a few times. A second PCR, run for about 7 to 11 cycles, used a sample-barcoded 5' primer plus a J-beta primer mix. One entry per CDR3 protein results from TCRdb running MiXCR on the 5' RACE reads. Among 1,500,000 or so distinct CDR3 sequences, 40% to 45% were seen once, and the ten largest hold about 4%. V gene TRBV29-1 combines with J gene TRBJ2-2; D remains ambiguous. Sequencing was done on a sample of blood. This sequence originates from a woman aged 18-29 years in good health. The CDR3 reads CSVEDENTGELFF. For the CDR3, the DNA is TGCAGCGTTGAAGACGAGAACACCGGGGAGCTGTTTTTT.